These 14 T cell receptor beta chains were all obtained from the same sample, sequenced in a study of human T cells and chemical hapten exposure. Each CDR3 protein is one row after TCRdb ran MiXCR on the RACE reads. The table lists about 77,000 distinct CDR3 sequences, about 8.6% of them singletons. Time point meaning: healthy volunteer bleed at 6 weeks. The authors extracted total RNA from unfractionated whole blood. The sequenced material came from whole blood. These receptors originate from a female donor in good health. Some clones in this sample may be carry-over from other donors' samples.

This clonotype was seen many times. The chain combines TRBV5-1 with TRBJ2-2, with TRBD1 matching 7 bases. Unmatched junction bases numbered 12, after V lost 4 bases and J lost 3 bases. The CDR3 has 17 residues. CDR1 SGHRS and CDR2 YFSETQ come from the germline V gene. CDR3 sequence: CASSAMRQGEYTGELFF. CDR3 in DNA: TGCGCCAGCAGCGCCATGAGACAGGGAGAATACACCGGGGAGCTGTTTTTT.

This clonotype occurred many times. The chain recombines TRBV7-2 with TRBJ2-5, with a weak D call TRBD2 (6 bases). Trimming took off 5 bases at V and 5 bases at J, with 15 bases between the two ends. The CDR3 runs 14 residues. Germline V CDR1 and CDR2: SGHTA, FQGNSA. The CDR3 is CASSPATSSETQYF. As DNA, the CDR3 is TGTGCCAGCAGCCCAGCCACTAGCAGTGAGACCCAGTACTTC.

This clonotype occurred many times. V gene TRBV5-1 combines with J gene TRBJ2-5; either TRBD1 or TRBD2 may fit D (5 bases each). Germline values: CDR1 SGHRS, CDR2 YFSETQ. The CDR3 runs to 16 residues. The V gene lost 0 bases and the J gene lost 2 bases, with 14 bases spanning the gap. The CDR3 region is CASSLAGTVLQETQYF. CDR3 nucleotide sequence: TGCGCCAGCAGCTTGGCCGGGACGGTCCTTCAAGAGACCCAGTACTTC. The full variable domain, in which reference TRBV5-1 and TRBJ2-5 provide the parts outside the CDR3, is KAGVTQTPRYLIKTRGQQVTLSCSPISGHRSVSWYQQTPGQGLQFLFEYFSETQRNKGNFPGRFSGRQFSNSRSEMNVSTLELGDSALYLCASSLAGTVLQETQYFGPGTRLLVL.

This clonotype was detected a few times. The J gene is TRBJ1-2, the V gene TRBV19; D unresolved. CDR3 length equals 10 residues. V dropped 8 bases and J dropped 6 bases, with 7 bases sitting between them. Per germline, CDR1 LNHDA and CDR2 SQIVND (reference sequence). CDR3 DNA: TGTGCCAGTTGGTTGGATGGCTACACCTTC. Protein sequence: CASWLDGYTF.

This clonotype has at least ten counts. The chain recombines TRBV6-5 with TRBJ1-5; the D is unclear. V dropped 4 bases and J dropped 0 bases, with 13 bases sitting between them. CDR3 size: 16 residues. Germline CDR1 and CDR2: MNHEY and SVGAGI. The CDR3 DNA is TGTGCCAGCAGTTCTGGTCAGTGGAATAGCAATCAGCCCCAGCATTTT. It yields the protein CASSSGQWNSNQPQHF.

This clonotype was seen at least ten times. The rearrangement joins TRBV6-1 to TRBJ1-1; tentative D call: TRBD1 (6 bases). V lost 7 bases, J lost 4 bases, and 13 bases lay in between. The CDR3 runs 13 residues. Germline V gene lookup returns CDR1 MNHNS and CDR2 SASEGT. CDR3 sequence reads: CASKRGSITEAFF. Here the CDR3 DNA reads TGTGCCAGCAAGAGGGGGAGCATCACTGAAGCTTTCTTT.

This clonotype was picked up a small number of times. This chain's CDR3 is CASSTQPQGGTDTQYF. CDR3 coding DNA: TGCGCCAGCAGCACCCAGCCACAGGGCGGCACAGATACGCAGTATTTT. The chain uses TRBV5-1 and TRBJ2-3, with a possible D match to TRBD1 (6 bases). CDR3 length: 16 residues. In germline, CDR1 is SGHRS, CDR2 YFSETQ. V shed 4 bases and J shed 1 base, with 16 bases lying between them.

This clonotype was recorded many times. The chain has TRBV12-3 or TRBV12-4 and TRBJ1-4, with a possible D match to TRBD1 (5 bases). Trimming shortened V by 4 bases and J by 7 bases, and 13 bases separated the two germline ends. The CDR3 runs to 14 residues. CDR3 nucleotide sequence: TGTGCCAGCAGTTCGTCTGGGACGACTGAAAAACTGTTTTTT. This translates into CASSSSGTTEKLFF.

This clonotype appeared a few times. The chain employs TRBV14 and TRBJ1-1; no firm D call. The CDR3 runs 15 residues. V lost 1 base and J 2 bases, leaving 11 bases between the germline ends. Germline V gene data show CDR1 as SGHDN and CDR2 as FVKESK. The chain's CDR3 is CASSQGAVVNTEAFF. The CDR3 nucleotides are TGTGCCAGCAGCCAAGGGGCAGTTGTAAACACTGAAGCTTTCTTT.

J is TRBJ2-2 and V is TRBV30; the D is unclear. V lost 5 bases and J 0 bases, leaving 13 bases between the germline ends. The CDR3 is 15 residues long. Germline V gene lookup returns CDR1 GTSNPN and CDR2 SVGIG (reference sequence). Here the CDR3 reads CAWVRDGSNTGELFF. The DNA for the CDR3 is TGTGCCTGGGTTAGGGATGGGTCGAACACCGGGGAGCTGTTTTTT.

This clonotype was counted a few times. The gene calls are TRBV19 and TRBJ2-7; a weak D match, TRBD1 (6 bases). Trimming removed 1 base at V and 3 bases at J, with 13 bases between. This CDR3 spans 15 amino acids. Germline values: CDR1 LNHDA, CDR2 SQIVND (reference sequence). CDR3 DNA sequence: TGTGCCAGTAGTATAGTGGCAGGGGAGAGCTACGAGCAGTACTTC. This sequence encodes CASSIVAGESYEQYF.

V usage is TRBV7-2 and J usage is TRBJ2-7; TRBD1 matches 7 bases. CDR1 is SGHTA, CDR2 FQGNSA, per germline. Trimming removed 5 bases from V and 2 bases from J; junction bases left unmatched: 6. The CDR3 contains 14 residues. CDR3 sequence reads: CASSEHRGPYEQYF. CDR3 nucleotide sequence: TGTGCCAGCAGCGAGCACAGGGGTCCCTACGAGCAGTACTTC. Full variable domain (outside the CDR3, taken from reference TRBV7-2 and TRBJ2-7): GAGVSQSPSNKVTEKGKDVELRCDPISGHTALYWYRQSLGQGLEFLIYFQGNSAPDKSGLPSDRFSAERTGGSVSTLTIQRTQQEDSAVYLCASSEHRGPYEQYFGPGTRLTVT.

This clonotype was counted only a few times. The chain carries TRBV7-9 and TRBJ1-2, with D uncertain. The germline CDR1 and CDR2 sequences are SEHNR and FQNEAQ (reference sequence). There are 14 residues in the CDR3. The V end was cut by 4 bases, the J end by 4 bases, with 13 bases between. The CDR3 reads CASSSWTGPYGYTF. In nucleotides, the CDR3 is TGTGCCAGCAGCTCTTGGACGGGCCCCTATGGCTACACCTTC.

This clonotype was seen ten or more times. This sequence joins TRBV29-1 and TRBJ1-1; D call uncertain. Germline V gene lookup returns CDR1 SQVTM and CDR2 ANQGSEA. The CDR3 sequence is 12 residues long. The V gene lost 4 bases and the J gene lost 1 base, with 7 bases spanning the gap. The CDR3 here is CSVVVKNTEAFF. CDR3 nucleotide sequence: TGCAGCGTTGTCGTGAAGAACACTGAAGCTTTCTTT.